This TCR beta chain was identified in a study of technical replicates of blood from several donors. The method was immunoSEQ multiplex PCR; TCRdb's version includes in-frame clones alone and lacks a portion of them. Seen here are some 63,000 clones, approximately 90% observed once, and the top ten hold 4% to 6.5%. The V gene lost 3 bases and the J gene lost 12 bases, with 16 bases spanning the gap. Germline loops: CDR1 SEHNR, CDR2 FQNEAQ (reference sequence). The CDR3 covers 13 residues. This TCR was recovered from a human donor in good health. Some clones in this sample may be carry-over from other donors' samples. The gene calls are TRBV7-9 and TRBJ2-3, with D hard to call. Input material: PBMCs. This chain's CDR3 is CASSFQVTHPQYF. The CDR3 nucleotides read TGTGCCAGCAGCTTCCAGGTCACCCATCCCCAGTATTTT.